This passage covers 14 T cell receptor beta chains from one sample sequenced in a study of radiation and T cells in renal cell carcinoma. The protocol was immunoSEQ multiplex PCR, while the TCRdb copy is restricted to in-frame clones and leaves out a portion. This repertoire shows about 16,000 clones, about two thirds found once; its top ten account for approximately 16%. Described treatment: treatment-naive control, cytoreductive nephrectomy. The sample here was tumor tissue, taken from a patient whose treatment was nephrectomy without radiotherapy. These receptors were collected from a man between 60 and 75 years old with renal cell carcinoma.

V and J are TRBV7-8 and TRBJ2-3; 11 bases agree with TRBD2. This CDR3 has 14 residues. The ends lost 5 bases at V and 4 bases at J; junction bases unmatched: 2. In germline, CDR1 is SGHVS, CDR2 FQNEAQ. The CDR3 DNA sequence: TGTGCCAGCAGCCCACTAGCGGGAGCAGATACGCAGTATTTT. Its protein product is CASSPLAGADTQYF.

This rearrangement joins TRBV9 to TRBJ2-1; no clear D gene. V lost 0 bases and J 7 bases, leaving 11 bases between the germline ends. From germline, CDR1 is SGDLS and CDR2 YYNGEE. This CDR3 spans 14 amino acids. The CDR3 DNA follows: TGTGCCAGCAGCGTAGACAAGGGCTATAATGAGCAGTTCTTC. This encodes CASSVDKGYNEQFF. Complete variable domain (other parts from reference TRBV9 and TRBJ2-1): DSGVTQTPKHLITATGQRVTLRCSPRSGDLSVYWYQQSLDQGLQFLIQYYNGEERAKGNILERFSAQQFPDLHSELNLSSLELGDSALYFCASSVDKGYNEQFFGPGTRLTVL.

This rearrangement joins TRBV11-2 to TRBJ2-1; D is uncertain. The germline V and J ends were trimmed by 0 bases and 7 bases, with 7 bases remaining between them. The CDR3 extends over 13 amino acids. Germline V CDR1 and CDR2: SGHAT, FQNNGV. Written as DNA, the CDR3 is TGTGCCAGCAGCTTAGATACGGCAAATGAGCAGTTCTTC. This translates into CASSLDTANEQFF.

The gene calls are TRBV27 and TRBJ2-2; no clear D. The V gene's germline CDR1 is MNHEY and CDR2 SMNVEV (reference sequence). The CDR3 runs to 15 residues. V gave up 1 base and J gave up 4 bases, with 10 bases separating them. CDR3 in amino acids: CASSLYPSVTGELFF. The CDR3 DNA is TGTGCCAGCAGTTTATACCCCAGTGTCACCGGGGAGCTGTTTTTT.

About this clone itself: Mismatch with germline at one junction end may stem from a read error. This chain links TRBV5-1 with TRBJ1-2, with TRBD1 identical over 8 bases. CDR3 length: 13 amino acids. Germline CDR1 SGHRS, CDR2 YFSETQ. This chain's CDR3 is CASSPDRVLGYTF. For the CDR3, the DNA is TGTGCCAGCAGCCCGGACAGGGTACTTGGCTACACCTTC.

The chain couples TRBV14 to TRBJ2-1; 14 positions agree with TRBD2. The germline CDR1 and CDR2 sequences are SGHDN and FVKESK. V shed 5 bases, J shed 4 bases, and the junction held 4 bases outside the gene matches. The CDR3 is 16 amino acids. CDR3 region: CASSRTSGGIYNEQFF. As DNA, the CDR3 is TGTGCCAGCAGCAGGACTAGCGGGGGGATTTACAATGAGCAGTTCTTC. The whole variable domain, filled in from reference TRBV14 and TRBJ2-1, reads EAGVTQFPSHSVIEKGQTVTLRCDPISGHDNLYWYRRVMGKEIKFLLHFVKESKQDESGMPNNRFLAERTGGTYSTLKVQPAELEDSGVYFCASSRTSGGIYNEQFFGPGTRLTVL.

This clone has only a few counts. This chain joins TRBV2 and TRBJ2-5, with D perhaps TRBD2 (6 bases). Germline loops: CDR1 SNHLY, CDR2 FYNNEI. V lost 8 bases and J 4 bases, leaving 17 bases between the germline ends. The CDR3 is 14 residues long. In DNA form, the CDR3 reads TGTGCCAGCCGGGTAACTAGCTCCCGAGAGACCCAGTACTTC. It encodes CASRVTSSRETQYF.

The V and J genes are TRBV18 and TRBJ2-4; no clear D gene. The germline V gene has CDR1 KGHSH and CDR2 LQKENI. The CDR3 runs to 19 residues. The ends were cut back, 2 bases at V and 0 bases at J, with 20 bases in the middle. The CDR3, as DNA: TGTGCCAGCTCACCATTCAGCGTTAAGGCCGATTCAGCCAAAAACATTCAGTACTTC. Its protein is CASSPFSVKADSAKNIQYF.

This clone came up once. This rearrangement joins TRBV28 to TRBJ2-7; D is uncertain. This CDR3 is built from 13 residues. Trimming took 1 base from V and 3 from J, leaving 7 bases between them. Germline V gene sequence: CDR1 MDHEN, CDR2 SYDVKM. CDR3 in amino acids: CASSLSSIYEQYF. CDR3 coding DNA: TGTGCCAGCAGTTTATCCTCAATCTACGAGCAGTACTTC.

V is TRBV20-1 and J is TRBJ1-1; D uncertain. Germline V gene lookup returns CDR1 DFQATT and CDR2 SNEGSKA (reference sequence). The CDR3 sequence is 11 residues long. Trimming cost V 1 base and J 8 bases, with 8 bases left between them. Written as DNA, the CDR3 is TGCAGTGCTAGAGCCGTTGGGGAAGCTTTCTTT. This gives the protein CSARAVGEAFF.

This rearrangement joins TRBV28 to TRBJ2-7, with 9 bases lining up with TRBD1. The CDR3 is 14 residues long. J gave up 1 base and V 4 bases, and 2 bases lay outside the gene matches. Germline assignment: CDR1 MDHEN and CDR2 SYDVKM. The CDR3 nucleotides read TGTGCCAGCAGTTCTGGGACAGGGTCCTACGAGCAGTACTTC. Translated: CASSSGTGSYEQYF.

This clone has just a few counts. This chain joins TRBV28 and TRBJ2-1, with D unresolved. The CDR3 is made up of 15 amino acids. Trimming pared 2 bases from V and 1 base from J, leaving 9 bases between. CDR1 is MDHEN and CDR2 is SYDVKM in the germline V gene. The CDR3: CASSLGRNSYNEQFF. CDR3 sequence (DNA): TGTGCCAGCAGTTTAGGGCGGAATTCCTACAATGAGCAGTTCTTC.

In its sample, this clone ranks as medium-sized. The chain has TRBV6-6 and TRBJ2-7; D perhaps matches TRBD1 (7 bases). V dropped 5 bases and J dropped 6 bases, with 17 bases sitting between them. The CDR3 consists of 14 residues. CDR1 is MNHNY and CDR2 is SVGAGI in the germline V gene (reference sequence). CDR3 in amino acids: CASSPRQGGSEQYF. CDR3 in DNA: TGTGCCAGCAGTCCGAGACAGGGAGGTAGCGAGCAGTACTTC.

This clone was seen more than once but under ten times. V usage is TRBV6-1 and J usage is TRBJ2-7; a weak D match, TRBD2 (7 bases). Germline V lookup: CDR1 MNHNS, CDR2 SASEGT. This CDR3 comprises 15 residues. V lost 3 bases and J 3 bases, leaving 15 bases between the germline ends. In DNA, the CDR3 is TGTGCCAGCAGTGATGGGGGGGCCCGCATCTACGAGCAGTACTTC. It encodes CASSDGGARIYEQYF.